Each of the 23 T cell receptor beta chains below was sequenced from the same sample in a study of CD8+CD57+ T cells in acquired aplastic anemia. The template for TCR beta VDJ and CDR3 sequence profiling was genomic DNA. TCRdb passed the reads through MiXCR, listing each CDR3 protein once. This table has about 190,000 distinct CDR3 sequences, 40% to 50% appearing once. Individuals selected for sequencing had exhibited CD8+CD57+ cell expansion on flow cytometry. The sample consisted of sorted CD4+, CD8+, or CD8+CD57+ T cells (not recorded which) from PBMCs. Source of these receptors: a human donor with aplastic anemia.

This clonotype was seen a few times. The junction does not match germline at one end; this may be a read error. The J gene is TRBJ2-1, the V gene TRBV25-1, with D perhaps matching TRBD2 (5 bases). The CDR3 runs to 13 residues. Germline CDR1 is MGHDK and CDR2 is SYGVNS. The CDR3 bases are TGTGCCACCAGTGATCCGGGGTCCCGGACGGTGTTCTTC. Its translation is CATSDPGSRTVFF.

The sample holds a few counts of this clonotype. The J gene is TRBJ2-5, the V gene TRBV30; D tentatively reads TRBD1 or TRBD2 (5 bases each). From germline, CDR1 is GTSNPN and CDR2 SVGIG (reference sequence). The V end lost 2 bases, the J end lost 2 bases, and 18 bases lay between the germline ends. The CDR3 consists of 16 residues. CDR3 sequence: CAWSYPRGRGQETQYF. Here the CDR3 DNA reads TGTGCCTGGAGTTACCCCCGGGGCCGGGGTCAAGAGACCCAGTACTTC. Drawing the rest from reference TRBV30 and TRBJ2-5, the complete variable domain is SQTIHQWPATLVQPVGSPLSLECTVEGTSNPNLYWYRQAAGRGLQLLFYSVGIGQISSEVPQNLSASRPQDRQFILSSKKLLLSDSGFYLCAWSYPRGRGQETQYFGPGTRLLVL.

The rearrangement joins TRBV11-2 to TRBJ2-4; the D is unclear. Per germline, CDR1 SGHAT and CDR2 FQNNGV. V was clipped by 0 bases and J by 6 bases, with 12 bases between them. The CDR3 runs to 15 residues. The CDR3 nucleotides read TGTGCCAGCAGCTTAGACATAACCCTGGGAAACATTCAGTACTTC. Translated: CASSLDITLGNIQYF.

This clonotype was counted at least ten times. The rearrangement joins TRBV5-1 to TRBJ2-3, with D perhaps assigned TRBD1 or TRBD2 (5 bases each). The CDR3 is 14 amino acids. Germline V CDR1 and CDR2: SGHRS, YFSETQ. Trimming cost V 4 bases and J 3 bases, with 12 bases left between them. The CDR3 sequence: CASSRDRLTDTQYF. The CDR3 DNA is TGCGCCAGCAGCCGCGACAGACTAACAGATACGCAGTATTTT.

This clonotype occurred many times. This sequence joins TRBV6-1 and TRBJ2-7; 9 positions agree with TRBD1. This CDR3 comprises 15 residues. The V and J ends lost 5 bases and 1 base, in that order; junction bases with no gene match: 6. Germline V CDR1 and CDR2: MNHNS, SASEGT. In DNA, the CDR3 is TGTGCCAGCAGTCCGACAGGGGGGGCATCCTACGAGCAGTACTTC. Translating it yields CASSPTGGASYEQYF.

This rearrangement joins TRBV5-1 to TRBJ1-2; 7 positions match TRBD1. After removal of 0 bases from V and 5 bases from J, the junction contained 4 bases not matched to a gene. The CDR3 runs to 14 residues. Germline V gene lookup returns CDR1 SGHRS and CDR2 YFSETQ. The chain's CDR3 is CASSLEQGRYGYTF. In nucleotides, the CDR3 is TGCGCCAGCAGCTTGGAACAGGGGAGATATGGCTACACCTTC. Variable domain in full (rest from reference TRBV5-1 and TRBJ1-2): KAGVTQTPRYLIKTRGQQVTLSCSPISGHRSVSWYQQTPGQGLQFLFEYFSETQRNKGNFPGRFSGRQFSNSRSEMNVSTLELGDSALYLCASSLEQGRYGYTFGSGTRLTVV.

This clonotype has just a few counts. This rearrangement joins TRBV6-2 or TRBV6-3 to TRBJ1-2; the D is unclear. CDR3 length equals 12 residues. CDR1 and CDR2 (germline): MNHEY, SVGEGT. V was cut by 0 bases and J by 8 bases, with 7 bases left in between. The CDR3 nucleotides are TGTGCCAGCAGTTACTCCGGGTTGGGCTACACCTTC. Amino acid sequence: CASSYSGLGYTF.

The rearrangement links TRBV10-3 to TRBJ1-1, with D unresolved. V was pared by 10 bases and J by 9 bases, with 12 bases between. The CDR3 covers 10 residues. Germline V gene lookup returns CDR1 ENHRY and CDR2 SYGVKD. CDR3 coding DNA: TGTGCCACCAGAGGCCAAAAAGCTTTCTTT. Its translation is CATRGQKAFF.

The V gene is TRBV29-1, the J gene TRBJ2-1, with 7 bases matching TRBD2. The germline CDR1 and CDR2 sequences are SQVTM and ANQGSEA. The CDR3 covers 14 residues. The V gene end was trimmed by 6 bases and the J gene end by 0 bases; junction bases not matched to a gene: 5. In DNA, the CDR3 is TGCAGCGTCGGACTAGGGAGCTCCTACAATGAGCAGTTCTTC. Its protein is CSVGLGSSYNEQFF.

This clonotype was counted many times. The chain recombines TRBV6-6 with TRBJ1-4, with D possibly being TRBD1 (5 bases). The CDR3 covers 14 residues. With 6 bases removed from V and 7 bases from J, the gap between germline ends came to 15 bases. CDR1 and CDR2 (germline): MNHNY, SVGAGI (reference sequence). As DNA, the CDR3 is TGTGCCAGCAGCGAGACAGAGGGACGTGAAAAACTGTTTTTT. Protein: CASSETEGREKLFF.

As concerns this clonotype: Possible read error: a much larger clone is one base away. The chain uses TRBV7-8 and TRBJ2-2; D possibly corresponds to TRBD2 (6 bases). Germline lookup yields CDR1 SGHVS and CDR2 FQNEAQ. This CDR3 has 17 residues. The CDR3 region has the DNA TGTGCCAGCAGCTTGAGGGACTCGGGACTCAACACCGGGAAGCTGTTTTTT. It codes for CASSLRDSGLNTGKLFF.

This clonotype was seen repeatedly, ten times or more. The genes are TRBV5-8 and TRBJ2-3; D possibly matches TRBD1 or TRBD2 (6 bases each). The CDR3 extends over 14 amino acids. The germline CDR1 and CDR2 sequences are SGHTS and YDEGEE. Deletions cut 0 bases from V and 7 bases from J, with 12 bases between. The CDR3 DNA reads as TGTGCCAGCAGCTTGGAGGGGGGAACTAATACGCAGTATTTT. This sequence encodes CASSLEGGTNTQYF.

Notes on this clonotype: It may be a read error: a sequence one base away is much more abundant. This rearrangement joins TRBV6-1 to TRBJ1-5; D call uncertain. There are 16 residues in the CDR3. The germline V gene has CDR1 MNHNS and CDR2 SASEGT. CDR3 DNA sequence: TGTGCCGGCAGTGACGCGAACATCCTTAGCAATCAGCCCCAGCATTTT. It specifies CAGSDANILSNQPQHF.

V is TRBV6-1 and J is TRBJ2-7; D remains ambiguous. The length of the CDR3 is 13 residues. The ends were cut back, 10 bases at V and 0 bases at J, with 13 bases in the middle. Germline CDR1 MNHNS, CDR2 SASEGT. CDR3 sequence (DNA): TGTGCCACCCGCACCGGGCCCTCCTACGAGCAGTACTTC. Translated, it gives CATRTGPSYEQYF.

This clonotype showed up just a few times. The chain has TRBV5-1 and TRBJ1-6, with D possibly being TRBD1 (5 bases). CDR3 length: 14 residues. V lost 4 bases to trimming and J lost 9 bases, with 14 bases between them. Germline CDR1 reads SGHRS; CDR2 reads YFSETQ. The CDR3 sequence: CASSRGEGSSPLHF. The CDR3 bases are TGCGCCAGCAGCCGAGGGGAGGGTAGTTCACCCCTCCACTTT.

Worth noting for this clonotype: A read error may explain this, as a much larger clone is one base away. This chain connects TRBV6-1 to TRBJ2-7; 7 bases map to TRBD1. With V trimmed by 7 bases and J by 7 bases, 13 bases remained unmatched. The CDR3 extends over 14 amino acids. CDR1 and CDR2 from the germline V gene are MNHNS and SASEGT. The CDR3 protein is CASKGDRAYNEQYF. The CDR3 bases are TGTGCCAGCAAGGGGGACAGAGCCTACAATGAGCAGTACTTC.

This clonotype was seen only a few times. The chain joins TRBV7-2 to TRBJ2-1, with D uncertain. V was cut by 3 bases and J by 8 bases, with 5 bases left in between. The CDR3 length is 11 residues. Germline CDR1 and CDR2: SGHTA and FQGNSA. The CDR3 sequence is CASSFSHEQFF. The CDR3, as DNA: TGTGCCAGCAGCTTCTCGCATGAGCAGTTCTTC.

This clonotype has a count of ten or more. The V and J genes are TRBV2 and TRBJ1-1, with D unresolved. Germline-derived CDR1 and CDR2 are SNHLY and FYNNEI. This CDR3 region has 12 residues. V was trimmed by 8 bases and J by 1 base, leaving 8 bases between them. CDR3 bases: TGTGCCAGCCTGACGAGGAACACTGAAGCTTTCTTT. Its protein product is CASLTRNTEAFF.

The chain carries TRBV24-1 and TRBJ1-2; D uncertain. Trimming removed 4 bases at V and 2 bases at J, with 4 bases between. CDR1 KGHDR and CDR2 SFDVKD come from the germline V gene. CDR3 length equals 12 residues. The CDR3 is CATSDPNYGYTF. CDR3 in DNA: TGTGCCACCAGTGACCCAAACTATGGCTACACCTTC.

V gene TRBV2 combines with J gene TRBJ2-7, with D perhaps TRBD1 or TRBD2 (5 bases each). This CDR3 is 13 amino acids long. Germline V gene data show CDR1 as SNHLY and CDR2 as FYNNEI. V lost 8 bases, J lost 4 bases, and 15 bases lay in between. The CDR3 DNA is TGTGCCAGCGCAGGGAAAGAGGGATACGAGCAGTACTTC. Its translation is CASAGKEGYEQYF.

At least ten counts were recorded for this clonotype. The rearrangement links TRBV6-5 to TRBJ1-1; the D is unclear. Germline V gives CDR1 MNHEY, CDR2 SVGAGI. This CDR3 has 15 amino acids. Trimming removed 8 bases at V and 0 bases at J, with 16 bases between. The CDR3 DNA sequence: TGTGCCAGCCGCATTATTGGGAGGATGAACACTGAAGCTTTCTTT. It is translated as CASRIIGRMNTEAFF.

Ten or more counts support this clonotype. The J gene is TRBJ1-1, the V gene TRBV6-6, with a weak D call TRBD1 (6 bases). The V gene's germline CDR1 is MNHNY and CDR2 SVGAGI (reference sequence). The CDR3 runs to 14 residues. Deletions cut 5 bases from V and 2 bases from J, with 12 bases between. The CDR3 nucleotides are TGTGCCAGCAGTACAGGGAGAGCTAACACTGAAGCTTTCTTT. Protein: CASSTGRANTEAFF.

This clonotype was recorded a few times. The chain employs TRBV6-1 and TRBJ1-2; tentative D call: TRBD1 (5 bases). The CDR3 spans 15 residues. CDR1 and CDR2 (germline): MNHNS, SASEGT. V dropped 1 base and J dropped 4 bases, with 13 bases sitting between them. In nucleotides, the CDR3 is TGTGCCAGCAGTGAAGGGGGGGGGAGCGGCTATGGCTACACCTTC. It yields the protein CASSEGGGSGYGYTF.